Listed below are T cell receptor beta chains from one sample, sequenced in a study of blood T cell repertoires in COVID-19. Measured with immunoSEQ multiplex PCR; TCRdb has only the in-frame clones, and not every one. The profile covers around 250,000 clones, with around 83% appearing a single time and roughly 3.4% taken by the ten largest. Sequencing was done on a sample of peripheral blood. These receptors were collected from a young woman with acute or convalescent COVID-19. The CDR3 runs from the conserved cysteine through the conserved F or W. Fields, in order: J gene, V gene, CDR3 protein.

J gene: TRBJ1-5; V gene: TRBV7-9; CDR3 protein: CASSTDGAGTESNQPQHF
J gene: TRBJ1-1; V gene: TRBV5-6; CDR3 protein: CASSLAAGVNTEAFF
J gene: TRBJ2-2; V gene: TRBV15; CDR3 protein: CATSRKNRGTGELFF
J gene: TRBJ2-2; V gene: TRBV4-3; CDR3 protein: CASSRALTGTSTGELFF
J gene: TRBJ1-2; V gene: TRBV6-5; CDR3 protein: CASTHPRQGDYGYTF
J gene: TRBJ2-2; V gene: TRBV5-1; CDR3 protein: CASSLAKGQGSTGELFF
J gene: TRBJ2-1; V gene: TRBV3-1/TRBV3-2; CDR3 protein: CASRDTGGGGASYNEQFF
J gene: TRBJ2-1; V gene: TRBV6-5; CDR3 protein: CASSNYWASGSSEQFF
J gene: TRBJ2-1; V gene: TRBV29-1; CDR3 protein: CSVGTGSSSGSLYNEQFF
J gene: TRBJ1-1; V gene: TRBV7-9; CDR3 protein: CASSLDAGTGSTEAFF
J gene: TRBJ1-1; V gene: TRBV18; CDR3 protein: CASSPGQGSGDYTEAFF
J gene: TRBJ2-5; V gene: TRBV6-2/TRBV6-3; CDR3 protein: CASSSIRRVQETQYF
J gene: TRBJ2-7; V gene: TRBV30; CDR3 protein: CAWSFRDRGGLQYF
J gene: TRBJ2-6; V gene: TRBV7-3; CDR3 protein: CASTRGSGANVLTF
J gene: TRBJ2-7; V gene: TRBV7-9; CDR3 protein: CASSFVGGWYEQYF
J gene: TRBJ1-1; V gene: TRBV5-1; CDR3 protein: CASSRDTTNTEAFF
J gene: TRBJ1-5; V gene: TRBV6-5; CDR3 protein: CASTGDRGGNQPQHF
J gene: TRBJ2-6; V gene: TRBV5-1; CDR3 protein: CASSLRTGDSGANVLTF
J gene: TRBJ2-7; V gene: TRBV7-9; CDR3 protein: CASSIFTSGGGQYF
J gene: TRBJ2-1; V gene: TRBV5-1; CDR3 protein: CASSLDQGGYNEQFF
J gene: TRBJ2-1; V gene: TRBV27; CDR3 protein: CASSLSTGIVGVGYNEQFF
J gene: TRBJ2-5; V gene: TRBV10-3; CDR3 protein: CAISESPGGSSQETQYF
J gene: TRBJ1-4; V gene: TRBV19; CDR3 protein: CASSPDRRNEKLFF
J gene: TRBJ1-6; V gene: TRBV5-6; CDR3 protein: CASSLAAGSYNSPLHF
J gene: TRBJ2-7; V gene: TRBV6-4; CDR3 protein: CASSPLAGAYEQYF
J gene: TRBJ2-7; V gene: TRBV28; CDR3 protein: CASTPHLGSGSYEQYF
J gene: TRBJ2-2; V gene: TRBV16; CDR3 protein: CASSQSQLRAGELFF
J gene: TRBJ1-1; V gene: TRBV6-2/TRBV6-3; CDR3 protein: CASSLRPSAGQTEPEAFF
J gene: TRBJ2-5; V gene: TRBV2; CDR3 protein: CASNAGTQYF
J gene: TRBJ2-1; V gene: TRBV12-3/TRBV12-4; CDR3 protein: CASSFGTSGSGVF
J gene: TRBJ2-1; V gene: TRBV10-1; CDR3 protein: CASSERLGGGRAGWNEQFF
J gene: TRBJ1-1; V gene: TRBV5-1; CDR3 protein: CASSFEGNTEAFF
J gene: TRBJ2-3; V gene: TRBV15; CDR3 protein: CATSRRSGSGTDTQYF
J gene: TRBJ2-1; V gene: TRBV18; CDR3 protein: CASSPWDRVGDEQFF
J gene: TRBJ2-7; V gene: TRBV27; CDR3 protein: CASSLGTSAYEQYF
J gene: TRBJ2-7; V gene: TRBV4-1; CDR3 protein: CASSIGLDYTYEQYF
J gene: TRBJ1-3; V gene: TRBV6-1; CDR3 protein: CASSEGAGDGNTIYF
J gene: TRBJ2-3; V gene: TRBV3-1/TRBV3-2; CDR3 protein: CASSQDQMWEGLSGTQYF
J gene: TRBJ2-1; V gene: TRBV20-1; CDR3 protein: CSASLVNEQFF
J gene: TRBJ1-2; V gene: TRBV4-3; CDR3 protein: CASSQDRSGVNYGYTF
J gene: TRBJ2-1; V gene: TRBV6-2/TRBV6-3; CDR3 protein: CASSHSSGARYNEQFF
J gene: TRBJ1-5; V gene: TRBV7-9; CDR3 protein: CASSFFSQTVNQPQHF
J gene: TRBJ2-7; V gene: TRBV7-9; CDR3 protein: CASSSTGTEWSYEQYF
J gene: TRBJ2-7; V gene: TRBV3-1/TRBV3-2; CDR3 protein: CASTLGLAGYEQYF
J gene: TRBJ2-1; V gene: TRBV5-6; CDR3 protein: CASSQGLAGDNEQFF
J gene: TRBJ1-1; V gene: TRBV11-2; CDR3 protein: CASSFSGGTEAFF
J gene: TRBJ2-7; V gene: TRBV7-6; CDR3 protein: CASSLDSGYEQYF
J gene: TRBJ2-5; V gene: TRBV7-9; CDR3 protein: CASSRGTGGETQYF
J gene: TRBJ1-1; V gene: TRBV10-3; CDR3 protein: CAISENQGAAFF
J gene: TRBJ2-6; V gene: TRBV19; CDR3 protein: CASSSLGQGLSGANVLTF
J gene: TRBJ2-5; V gene: TRBV27; CDR3 protein: CASSLGTGRMETQYF